Following are 28 T cell receptor beta chains from one sample sequenced in a study of spatial heterogeneity in lung cancer (dated by TCRdb to the late 2010s). Read against the paper, the sample's time point label means: sample taken at primary tumor resection. Without any cell sorting, TCR sequencing was performed on whole RNA extracted either from tumor and nontumor lung tissue or from cryopreserved PBMC samples. Library method: 5' RACE. Sequenced using a NextSeq 500. TCRdb reprocessing: public reads trimmed at Q25 with fastp, clones called with MiXCR, in-frame beta chains kept. For every CDR3 protein sequence, its rows merge into one entry that carries the most common genes and DNA. In all, the sample holds around 92,000 distinct CDR3 sequences, and approximately 12% of those were seen once. The ten largest make up under 50% of the sample. Here the sequenced sample was PBMCs, taken at surgery. The source of these receptors is a male donor with early-stage non-small cell lung cancer.

V is TRBV3-1 and J is TRBJ2-5; 8 nucleotides line up with TRBD2. Trimming at V came to 0 bases and at J to 4 bases, leaving 1 base not matched to a gene. CDR1 is LGHDT and CDR2 is YNNKEL in the germline V gene (reference sequence). The CDR3 consists of 14 residues. CDR3 nucleotide sequence: TGTGCCAGCAGCCAAGAGGCGGGGGGAGAGACCCAGTACTTC. This encodes CASSQEAGGETQYF.

This clonotype showed up many times. The genes are TRBV5-1 and TRBJ2-1, with 10 bases fitting TRBD2. The junction had 10 bases not matched to a gene; V was cut back by 4 bases and J by 6 bases. In germline, CDR1 is SGHRS, CDR2 YFSETQ. The CDR3 runs to 16 residues. As DNA, the CDR3 is TGCGCCAGCAGCCAGGCCTCTAGCGGGAGAATCAATGAGCAGTTCTTC. It codes for CASSQASSGRINEQFF.

Only a few counts were recorded for this clonotype. The J gene is TRBJ2-5, the V gene TRBV18; 8 bases align to TRBD1. Germline CDR1 and CDR2: KGHSH and LQKENI. Losses at the gene ends were 5 bases for V and 5 bases for J; bases not matched to a gene: 4. This CDR3 region has 13 residues. The CDR3 bases are TGTGCCAGCTCAGAGAGACAGGGGGAGACCCAGTACTTC. It encodes CASSERQGETQYF.

The chain recombines TRBV6-2 or TRBV6-3 with TRBJ2-1; D possibly matches TRBD1 or TRBD2 (6 bases each). Germline CDR1 MNHEY, CDR2 SVGEGT. V was trimmed by 6 bases and J by 0 bases, leaving 18 bases between them. This CDR3 contains 17 residues. CDR3 loop: CASSHEGGLSSYNEQFF. CDR3 DNA sequence: TGTGCCAGCAGCCACGAAGGGGGGCTGAGCTCCTACAATGAGCAGTTCTTC.

The J gene is TRBJ2-5, the V gene TRBV28, with 12 bases fitting TRBD1. After removal of 6 bases from V and 0 bases from J, the junction contained 11 bases not matched to a gene. From germline, CDR1 is MDHEN and CDR2 SYDVKM. The CDR3 runs to 18 residues. For the CDR3, the DNA is TGTGCCAGCAGCCCGGGACAGGGGGCTTTTGGGTACCAAGAGACCCAGTACTTC. Translating gives CASSPGQGAFGYQETQYF.

Only a few counts were recorded for this clonotype. V usage is TRBV7-6 and J usage is TRBJ1-5; 7 bases line up with TRBD1. CDR3 length: 14 amino acids. J lost 4 bases, V lost 5 bases, and 5 bases had no gene match. The germline gives CDR1 SGHVS, CDR2 FNYEAQ. Written as DNA, the CDR3 is TGTGCCAGCAGCACGACAGGGCGGAATCAGCCCCAGCATTTT. The encoded protein is CASSTTGRNQPQHF.

This clonotype was seen a few times. The chain uses TRBV7-3 and TRBJ1-1, with no clear D. Trimming pared 5 bases from V and 4 bases from J, leaving 17 bases between. Germline loops: CDR1 SGHTA, CDR2 FQGTGA. The CDR3 is made up of 15 amino acids. The CDR3, as DNA: TGTGCCAGCAGCCCAGACGGCCCACCGTCCACTGAAGCTTTCTTT. This codes for CASSPDGPPSTEAFF.

This clonotype was seen at least ten times. V gene TRBV7-9 combines with J gene TRBJ2-7; TRBD1 or TRBD2 may be the D gene (5 bases each). Germline CDR1 and CDR2: SEHNR and FQNEAQ (reference sequence). The CDR3 is 13 amino acids. The ends were cut back, 2 bases at V and 3 bases at J, with 8 bases in the middle. The CDR3 protein is CASSLQGDYEQYF. The CDR3 bases are TGTGCCAGCAGCTTACAGGGAGACTACGAGCAGTACTTC.

The V and J genes are TRBV7-9 and TRBJ2-5; 10 bases line up with TRBD1. The CDR3 has 17 amino acids. J was trimmed by 6 bases and V by 6 bases; bases with no gene match: 16. CDR1 and CDR2 from the germline V gene are SEHNR and FQNEAQ (reference sequence). CDR3 nucleotide sequence: TGTGCCAGCAGTTCTGGATACGGGACAGGGGATAGACAGACCCAGTACTTC. It translates to CASSSGYGTGDRQTQYF.

This clonotype has just one count. This rearrangement joins TRBV6-6 to TRBJ2-7; no clear D gene. V was clipped by 5 bases and J by 3 bases, with 8 bases between them. The CDR3 sequence is 12 residues long. Per germline, CDR1 MNHNY and CDR2 SVGAGI (reference sequence). CDR3 sequence reads: CASSPSYYEQYF. CDR3 sequence (DNA): TGTGCCAGCAGTCCTTCCTACTACGAGCAGTACTTC.

This clonotype showed up just a few times. The V gene is TRBV4-1, the J gene TRBJ1-5, with D perhaps matching TRBD1 (5 bases). The CDR3 spans 16 residues. The germline V and J ends were trimmed by 3 bases and 0 bases, with 12 bases remaining between them. Germline loops: CDR1 MGHRA, CDR2 YSYEKL. The DNA of the CDR3 is TGCGCCAGCAGCCAGGGGGTAATTTATAGCAATCAGCCCCAGCATTTT. Translation gives CASSQGVIYSNQPQHF.

This clonotype was seen only a few times. The chain recombines TRBV5-6 with TRBJ1-2; D unresolved. V was cut by 6 bases and J by 4 bases, with 16 bases left in between. The CDR3 loop spans 14 amino acids. CDR1 is SGHDT, CDR2 YYEEEE, per germline. Here the CDR3 DNA reads TGTGCCAGCAACAGAAACGGAGTGCTCTATGGCTACACCTTC. It is translated as CASNRNGVLYGYTF.

This clonotype has at least ten counts. The rearrangement links TRBV24-1 to TRBJ2-3; 9 nucleotides match TRBD2. V lost 0 bases and J lost 3; bases outside the gene matches: 6. CDR3 length: 17 amino acids. Looked up from germline, CDR1 is KGHDR and CDR2 is SFDVKD. The CDR3 DNA is TGTGCCACCAGTGATTTGCCCGGGACTAGCCGTACAGATACGCAGTATTTT. It translates to CATSDLPGTSRTDTQYF.

This clonotype was recorded at least ten times. The rearrangement links TRBV4-3 to TRBJ2-1, with 8 bases that match TRBD2. Losses at the gene ends were 4 bases for V and 10 bases for J; bases not matched to a gene: 18. Per the germline V gene, CDR1 is LGHNA and CDR2 is YSLEER. This CDR3 is 17 amino acids long. The CDR3 sequence is CASSPQVASGSSSEQFF. The CDR3 nucleotides read TGCGCCAGCAGCCCTCAAGTGGCAAGCGGGAGTTCATCCGAGCAGTTCTTC.

The J gene is TRBJ2-3, the V gene TRBV7-3; D is possibly TRBD1 or TRBD2 (6 bases each). Germline CDR1 SGHTA, CDR2 FQGTGA. There are 14 residues in the CDR3. V was pared by 5 bases and J by 5 bases, with 14 bases between. CDR3 region: CASSEGGQRDTQYF. The CDR3 DNA is TGTGCCAGCAGCGAGGGGGGCCAGAGAGATACGCAGTATTTT.

This clonotype was observed a handful of times. The chain joins TRBV9 to TRBJ2-5; TRBD1 or TRBD2 may be the D gene (5 bases each). Germline V gene data show CDR1 as SGDLS and CDR2 as YYNGEE. The CDR3 consists of 13 residues. V gave up 2 bases and J gave up 5 bases, with 10 bases separating them. The chain's CDR3 is CASSVGPGETQYF. The CDR3 DNA reads TGTGCCAGCAGCGTGGGGCCGGGGGAGACCCAGTACTTC.

This clonotype was recorded a few times. The genes are TRBV2 and TRBJ2-5, with D unresolved. The V end was cut by 3 bases, the J end by 5 bases, with 10 bases between. From germline, CDR1 is SNHLY and CDR2 FYNNEI. The CDR3 is 13 amino acids. The CDR3 DNA reads as TGTGCCAGCAGTGATACCTTAGGGGAGACCCAGTACTTC. Encoded protein: CASSDTLGETQYF.

This sequence joins TRBV12-3 or TRBV12-4 and TRBJ2-3, with 11 bases aligning to TRBD2. The CDR3 contains 17 residues. Trimming cost V 6 bases and J 1 base; bases outside gene matches: 9. The CDR3 here is CASRQIVAGGGTDTQYF. In nucleotides, the CDR3 is TGTGCCAGCAGACAAATCGTAGCGGGGGGGGGCACAGATACGCAGTATTTT.

This chain connects TRBV18 to TRBJ2-2, with a tentative D call TRBD1 (5 bases). There are 15 residues in the CDR3. The ends were cut back, 3 bases at V and 1 base at J, with 9 bases in the middle. Per the germline V gene, CDR1 is KGHSH and CDR2 is LQKENI. CDR3 sequence: CASSPTDWNTGELFF. The CDR3 DNA sequence: TGTGCCAGCTCACCGACAGACTGGAACACCGGGGAGCTGTTTTTT.

This clonotype has ten or more counts. The chain has TRBV12-3 or TRBV12-4 and TRBJ2-7, with D possibly called TRBD1 or TRBD2 (5 bases each). This CDR3 region has 13 residues. V gave up 6 bases and J gave up 4 bases, with 13 bases separating them. CDR3 sequence: CASRGTREYEQYF. CDR3 coding DNA: TGTGCCAGCAGAGGGACCCGGGAATACGAGCAGTACTTC.

This clonotype was found a few times. The V and J genes are TRBV11-3 and TRBJ2-1; 9 nucleotides match TRBD2. Germline assignment: CDR1 SGHNT and CDR2 YENEEA. J was trimmed by 3 bases and V by 5 bases; bases with no gene match: 5. CDR3 length: 15 residues. The CDR3 reads CASSTGLASYNEQFF. The CDR3, as DNA: TGTGCCAGCAGCACAGGACTAGCGAGCTACAATGAGCAGTTCTTC. Using reference TRBV11-3 and TRBJ2-1 for the parts outside the CDR3, the full variable domain is EAGVVQSPRYKIIEKKQPVAFWCNPISGHNTLYWYLQNLGQGPELLIRYENEEAVDDSQLPKDRFSAERLKGVDSTLKIQPAELGDSAVYLCASSTGLASYNEQFFGPGTRLTVL.

The chain carries TRBV7-2 and TRBJ1-3; D is possibly TRBD1 (6 bases). V was pared by 3 bases and J by 3 bases, with 18 bases between. Looked up from germline, CDR1 is SGHTA and CDR2 is FQGNSA. The CDR3 is 17 residues long. CDR3 nucleotide sequence: TGTGCCAGCAGCTTGGGTCTTGGGGGGCTTAGTGGAAACACCATATATTTT. Protein: CASSLGLGGLSGNTIYF.

This chain links TRBV5-1 with TRBJ1-2; D not resolved. CDR3 size: 17 residues. The germline V gene encodes CDR1 SGHRS and CDR2 YFSETQ. Trimming left V 4 bases short and J 4 bases short, with 23 bases between. The CDR3 DNA follows: TGCGCCAGCAGCGCACTAGACGGACCAGACAACCTCTATGGCTACACCTTC. This codes for CASSALDGPDNLYGYTF.

The V call is TRBV27, the J call TRBJ1-6, with D possibly TRBD1 on 6 matching bases. The CDR3 extends over 15 amino acids. The V and J ends lost 6 bases and 7 bases respectively, with 16 bases between them. Germline CDR1 reads MNHEY; CDR2 reads SMNVEV (reference sequence). The CDR3, as DNA: TGTGCCAGCAGGGCGGCCGGAACAGGGAATTCACCCCTCCACTTT. Translated, it gives CASRAAGTGNSPLHF.

This clonotype has a handful of counts. This chain links TRBV5-5 with TRBJ1-2; possibly TRBD1 for D (5 bases). Germline V gene sequence: CDR1 SGHKS, CDR2 YYEKEE (reference sequence). The CDR3 has 17 residues. V lost 1 base, J lost 2 bases, and 18 bases lay in between. CDR3 in amino acids: CASSLPNRRTLNYGYTF. The CDR3 DNA is TGTGCCAGCAGCTTGCCTAACAGGAGAACCTTAAACTATGGCTACACCTTC.

This clonotype occurred many times. This sequence joins TRBV6-2 or TRBV6-3 and TRBJ2-3; D not resolved. The CDR3 extends over 16 amino acids. Germline V CDR1 and CDR2: MNHEY, SVGEGT. The V end was cut by 7 bases, the J end by 0 bases, with 17 bases between. Written as DNA, the CDR3 is TGTGCCAGCAACCCCTCCCTGGCGGCAAGCACAGATACGCAGTATTTT. It codes for CASNPSLAASTDTQYF.

This clonotype was seen a few times. This rearrangement joins TRBV28 to TRBJ1-4, with D perhaps TRBD1 (6 bases). Germline CDR1 is MDHEN and CDR2 is SYDVKM. The CDR3 totals 15 residues. V was pared by 7 bases and J by 2 bases, with 14 bases between. CDR3 amino acids: CASTRGSATNEKLFF. DNA for the CDR3: TGTGCCAGCACCAGGGGATCTGCGACTAATGAAAAACTGTTTTTT.

This clonotype came up a few times. This sequence joins TRBV9 and TRBJ2-3; weak D call: TRBD1 (5 bases). The V end was cut by 2 bases, the J end by 4 bases, with 17 bases between. The germline CDR1 and CDR2 sequences are SGDLS and YYNGEE. This CDR3 region has 16 residues. CDR3 nucleotide sequence: TGTGCCAGCAGCGTTGGGGCGCTGGATGTGGCAGATACGCAGTATTTT. It is translated as CASSVGALDVADTQYF.